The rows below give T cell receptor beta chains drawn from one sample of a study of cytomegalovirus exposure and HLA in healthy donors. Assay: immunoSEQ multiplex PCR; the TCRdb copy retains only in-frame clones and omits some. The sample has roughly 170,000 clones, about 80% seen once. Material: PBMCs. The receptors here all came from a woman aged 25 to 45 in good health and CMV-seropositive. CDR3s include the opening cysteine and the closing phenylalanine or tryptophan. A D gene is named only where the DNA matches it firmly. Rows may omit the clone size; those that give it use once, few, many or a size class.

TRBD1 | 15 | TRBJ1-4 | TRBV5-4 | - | TGTGCCAGCAGCTCCAAACAGGGGGCTAATGAAAAACTGTTTTTT | CASSSKQGANEKLFF
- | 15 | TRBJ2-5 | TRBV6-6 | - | TGTGCCAGCAGCCAGTTGTCTGCGACCGGAGGGACCCAGTACTTC | CASSQLSATGGTQYF
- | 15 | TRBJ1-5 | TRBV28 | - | TGTGCCAGCATTCTACAGGGAACCAACAATCAGCCCCAGCATTTT | CASILQGTNNQPQHF
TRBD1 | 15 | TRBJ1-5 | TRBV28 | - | TGTGCCAGCAACACCCTCGGGACAGGAAAGAGTACCCAGCATTTT | CASNTLGTGKSTQHF
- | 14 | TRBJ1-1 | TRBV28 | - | TGTGCCAGCAGTCCCCATAGGACTCGGACTGAAGCTTTCTTT | CASSPHRTRTEAFF
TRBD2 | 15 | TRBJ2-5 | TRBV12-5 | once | TGTGCTAGTGGTTTTCCAGGGAGGGGTCAAGAGACCCAGTACTTC | CASGFPGRGQETQYF
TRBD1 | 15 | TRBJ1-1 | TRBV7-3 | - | TGTGCCAGCAGCGCGTCGGGACAGGGGAGGACTGAAGCTTTCTTT | CASSASGQGRTEAFF
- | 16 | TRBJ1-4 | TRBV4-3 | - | TGCGCCAGCAGCCAAGACTCGGCGGGGGCTAGCGAAAAACTGTTTTTT | CASSQDSAGASEKLFF
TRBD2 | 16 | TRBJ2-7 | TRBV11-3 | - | TGTGCCAGCAGCCCGACTAGCGGGGAGAGCTCCTACGAGCAGTACTTC | CASSPTSGESSYEQYF
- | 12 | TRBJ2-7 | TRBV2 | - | TGTGCCAGCAGTGAAGAAATTTACGAGCAGTACTTC | CASSEEIYEQYF
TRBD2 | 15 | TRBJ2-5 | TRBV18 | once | TGTGCCAGCTCACCTGGTAGCGGGAAGCAAGAGACCCAGTACTTC | CASSPGSGKQETQYF
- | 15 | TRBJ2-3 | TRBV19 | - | TGTGCCAGTAGTCCTGACAATTGGGGCACAGATACGCAGTATTTT | CASSPDNWGTDTQYF
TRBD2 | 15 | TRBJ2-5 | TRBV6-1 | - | TGTGCCAGCAGTGGGGGACTAGCGGGAACGGAGACCCAGTACTTC | CASSGGLAGTETQYF
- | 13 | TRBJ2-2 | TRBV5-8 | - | TGTGCCAGCACCCCACGCGTTACCGGGGAGCTGTTTTTT | CASTPRVTGELFF
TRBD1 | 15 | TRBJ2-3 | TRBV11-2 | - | TGTGCCAGCAGCCCCGGGACAGGGAGAACAGATACGCAGTATTTT | CASSPGTGRTDTQYF
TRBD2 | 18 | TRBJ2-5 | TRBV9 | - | TGTGCCAGCAGCGTAGCTGTGACTAGCGGGGCCAGTGGAGAGACCCAGTACTTC | CASSVAVTSGASGETQYF
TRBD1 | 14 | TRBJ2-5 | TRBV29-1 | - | TGCAGCGTCGGAAACAGGGGGACCGGTGAGACCCAGTACTTC | CSVGNRGTGETQYF
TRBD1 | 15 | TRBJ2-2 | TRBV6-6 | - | TGTGCCAGCAGTCGGACAGGGGGCAGCGGCGGGGAGCTGTTTTTT | CASSRTGGSGGELFF
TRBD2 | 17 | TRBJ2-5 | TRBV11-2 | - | TGTGCCAGCAGCTGGGGGAGGGGCAGGGCAAGGCAAGAGACCCAGTACTTC | CASSWGRGRARQETQYF
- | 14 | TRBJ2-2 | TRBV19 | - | TGTGCCAGTAGTCCAGTACTAGGGACCGGGGAGCTGTTTTTT | CASSPVLGTGELFF
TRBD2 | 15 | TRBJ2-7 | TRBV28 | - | TGTGCCAGCACCCCTTCCGCGGGGGGCTCCTACGAGCAGTACTTC | CASTPSAGGSYEQYF
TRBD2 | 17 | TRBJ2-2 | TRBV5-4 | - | TGTGCCAGCAGCACCGCCGGACTAGCGGGAGTGGCCGGGGAGCTGTTTTTT | CASSTAGLAGVAGELFF
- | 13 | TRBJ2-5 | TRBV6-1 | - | TGTGCCAGCAGACTAGCTCTTGGAGAGACCCAGTACTTC | CASRLALGETQYF
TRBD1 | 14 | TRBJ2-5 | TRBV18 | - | TGTGCCAGCTCACCATGGACAGGGCGGGAGACCCAGTACTTC | CASSPWTGRETQYF
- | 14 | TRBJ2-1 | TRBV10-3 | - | TGTGCCACACTCGCGGGGCCGTCCTACAATGAGCAGTTCTTC | CATLAGPSYNEQFF
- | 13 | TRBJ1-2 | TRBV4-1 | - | TGCGCCAGCAGCCAAGCAGCGAACTATGGCTACACCTTC | CASSQAANYGYTF
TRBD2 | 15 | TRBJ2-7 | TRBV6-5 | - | TGTGCCAGCACCGCCGAGCCACTAGCGGGATACGAGCAGTACTTC | CASTAEPLAGYEQYF
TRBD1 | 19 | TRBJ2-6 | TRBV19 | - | TGTGCCAGTAGTATATGGGCAGGGGGCACAGGCTCTGGGGCCAACGTCCTGACTTTC | CASSIWAGGTGSGANVLTF
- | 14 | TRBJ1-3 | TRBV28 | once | TGTGCCAGCAGTTTATTCAGGGGTGGAAACACCATATATTTT | CASSLFRGGNTIYF
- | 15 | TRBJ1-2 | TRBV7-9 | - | TGTGCCAGCAGCTTAGTCTGGGCGAATAACTATGGCTACACCTTC | CASSLVWANNYGYTF
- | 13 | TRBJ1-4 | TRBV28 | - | TGTGCCAGCAGTCCGGTAACTAATGAAAAACTGTTTTTT | CASSPVTNEKLFF
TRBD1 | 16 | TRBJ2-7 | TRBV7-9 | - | TGTGCCAGCAGCCCCGCCCCCGGACAGGGGGTGAGGGAGCAGTACTTC | CASSPAPGQGVREQYF
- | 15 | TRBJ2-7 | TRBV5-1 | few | TGCGCCAGCAGCGGTCCCCAGGGGAGCACCTACGAGCAGTACTTC | CASSGPQGSTYEQYF
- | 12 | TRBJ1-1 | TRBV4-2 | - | TGTGCCAGCAGCCACTCAGGGTGGGAAGCTTTCTTT | CASSHSGWEAFF
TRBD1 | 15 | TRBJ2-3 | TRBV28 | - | TGTGCCAGCAGGACAACAGGGGTGGGCACAGATACGCAGTATTTT | CASRTTGVGTDTQYF
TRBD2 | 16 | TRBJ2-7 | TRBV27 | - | TGTGCCAGCAGTTTCAGACTAGCGGGTTTAGGTGACGAGCAGTACTTC | CASSFRLAGLGDEQYF
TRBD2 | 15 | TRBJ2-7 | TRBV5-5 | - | TGTGCCAGCAGCTTGGGGGGGGAGGGCCTCTCACCGCAGTACTTC | CASSLGGEGLSPQYF
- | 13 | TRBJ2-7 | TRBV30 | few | TGTGCCTGGAGTCCGCTGGACAGCTACGAGCAGTACTTC | CAWSPLDSYEQYF
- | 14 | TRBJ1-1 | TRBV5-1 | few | TGCGCCAGCAGCGCCGGGACTGCGAACACTGAAGCTTTCTTT | CASSAGTANTEAFF
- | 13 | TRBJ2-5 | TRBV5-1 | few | TGCGCCAGCAGCCCGGTGGACACGGAGACCCAGTACTTC | CASSPVDTETQYF
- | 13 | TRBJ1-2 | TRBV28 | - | TGTGCCAGCAGCACCACAGGCCCCAAGGGCTACACCTTC | CASSTTGPKGYTF
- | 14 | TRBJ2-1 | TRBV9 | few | TGTGCCAGCAGCTACGCGGGGAGAGGGGATGAGCAGTTCTTC | CASSYAGRGDEQFF
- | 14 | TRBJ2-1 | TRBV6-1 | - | TGTGCCAGCAGTGAAGCTTCCCCTTACAATGAGCAGTTCTTC | CASSEASPYNEQFF
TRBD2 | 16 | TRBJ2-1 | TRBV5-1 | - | TGCGCCAGCGGCGAGGAAAGGACTAGCGGGAGTAGGGGTGAGTTCTTC | CASGEERTSGSRGEFF
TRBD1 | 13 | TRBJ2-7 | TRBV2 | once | TGTGCCAGCAGAGGGACAGGGGCAGGCGAGCAGTACTTC | CASRGTGAGEQYF
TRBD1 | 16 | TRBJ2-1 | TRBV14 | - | TGTGCCAGCAGTACACCGGGACAGGGGGTGTGGAATGAGCAGTTCTTC | CASSTPGQGVWNEQFF
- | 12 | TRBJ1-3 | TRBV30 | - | TGTGCCTGGGGACACTCTGGAAACACCATATATTTT | CAWGHSGNTIYF
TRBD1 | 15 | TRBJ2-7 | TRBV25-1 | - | TGTGCCAGCAGTATCTCCGGGACAGGGTCTTACGAGCAGTACTTC | CASSISGTGSYEQYF
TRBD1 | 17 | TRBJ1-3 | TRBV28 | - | TGTGCCAGCAGCCCCCAAGACCGACAGGGGACAAGAAACACCATATATTTT | CASSPQDRQGTRNTIYF
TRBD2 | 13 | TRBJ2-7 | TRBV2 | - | TGTGCCAGTTCTAGCGGGAGGGCCTACGAGCAGTACTTC | CASSSGRAYEQYF
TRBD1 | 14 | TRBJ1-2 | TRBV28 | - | TGTGCCAGCAGTTTGGGACAGGGGACATATGGCTACACCTTC | CASSLGQGTYGYTF
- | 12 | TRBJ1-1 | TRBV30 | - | TGTGCCTGGAGTCCCAATCGGTCTGAAGCTTTCTTT | CAWSPNRSEAFF
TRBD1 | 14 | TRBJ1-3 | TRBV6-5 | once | TGTGCCACTGGGACAGGGGGATCTGGAAACACCATATATTTT | CATGTGGSGNTIYF